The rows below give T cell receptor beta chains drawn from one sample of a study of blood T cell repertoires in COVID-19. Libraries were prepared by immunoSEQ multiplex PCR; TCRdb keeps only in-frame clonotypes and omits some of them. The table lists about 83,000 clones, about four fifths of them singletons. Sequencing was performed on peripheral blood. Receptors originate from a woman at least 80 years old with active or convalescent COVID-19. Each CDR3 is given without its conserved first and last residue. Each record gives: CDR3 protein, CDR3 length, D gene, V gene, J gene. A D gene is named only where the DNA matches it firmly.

CDR3aa: ASSSTSGGGSYNEQF
len: 15
d_gene: NA
v_gene: TRBV7-3
j_gene: TRBJ2-1

CDR3aa: ASRTPGQGYEQY
len: 12
d_gene: TRBD1
v_gene: TRBV6-4
j_gene: TRBJ2-7

CDR3aa: ASRYGQGLFDGYT
len: 13
d_gene: TRBD1
v_gene: TRBV5-1
j_gene: TRBJ1-2

CDR3aa: ASSLSPGQGPPEQY
len: 14
d_gene: TRBD1
v_gene: TRBV4-3
j_gene: TRBJ2-7

CDR3aa: ASSLARGGGRETQY
len: 14
d_gene: NA
v_gene: TRBV5-4
j_gene: TRBJ2-5

CDR3aa: AWSVSGFTGELF
len: 12
d_gene: NA
v_gene: TRBV30
j_gene: TRBJ2-2

CDR3aa: ASSEERNQPQH
len: 11
d_gene: NA
v_gene: TRBV6-1
j_gene: TRBJ1-5

CDR3aa: ASSQGRAAGHEQF
len: 13
d_gene: NA
v_gene: TRBV3-1/TRBV3-2
j_gene: TRBJ2-1

CDR3aa: AISYSSDQPQH
len: 11
d_gene: NA
v_gene: TRBV10-3
j_gene: TRBJ1-5

CDR3aa: ASTGRVSSNQPQH
len: 13
d_gene: NA
v_gene: TRBV6-5
j_gene: TRBJ1-5

CDR3aa: ASSLSRDTDTQY
len: 12
d_gene: NA
v_gene: TRBV7-3
j_gene: TRBJ2-3

CDR3aa: ASSVALLGLGETQY
len: 14
d_gene: NA
v_gene: TRBV9
j_gene: TRBJ2-5

CDR3aa: ASRLGVTEHYGYT
len: 13
d_gene: NA
v_gene: TRBV12-2
j_gene: TRBJ1-2

CDR3aa: ASRKQGVGHTEAF
len: 13
d_gene: TRBD1
v_gene: TRBV27
j_gene: TRBJ1-1

CDR3aa: ASSEDAQGNNSPLH
len: 14
d_gene: NA
v_gene: TRBV6-1
j_gene: TRBJ1-6

CDR3aa: ASSRTDRIGNEQF
len: 13
d_gene: NA
v_gene: TRBV2
j_gene: TRBJ2-1

CDR3aa: ASRQGRGKDTQY
len: 12
d_gene: NA
v_gene: TRBV6-5
j_gene: TRBJ2-3

CDR3aa: ASSYPLSTANTEAF
len: 14
d_gene: NA
v_gene: TRBV6-2/TRBV6-3
j_gene: TRBJ1-1

CDR3aa: ASSQARTTYEQY
len: 12
d_gene: NA
v_gene: TRBV3-1/TRBV3-2
j_gene: TRBJ2-7

CDR3aa: ASSIRAESTDTQY
len: 13
d_gene: NA
v_gene: TRBV18
j_gene: TRBJ2-3